This T cell receptor (beta chain) was identified during a study of T-cell memory formation after mild COVID-19. A single record per CDR3 protein comes from TCRdb applying MiXCR to the 5' RACE reads. The sample carries under 300,000 distinct CDR3 sequences, approximately 8% recorded once. This clonotype has only a few counts. The sample consisted of PBMCs or a T cell subset sorted from them (not recorded which). This TCR was sampled from a man younger than 35 who had mild COVID-19 (a few samples of this study predate the infection). Cell type and time point are not known.

The CDR3 loop reads CSAREMETGQMAQHF. The CDR3 region has the DNA TGCAGTGCTAGAGAAATGGAAACGGGCCAAATGGCCCAGCATTTT. The chain couples TRBV20-1 to TRBJ1-5, with unresolved D. The germline V and J ends were trimmed by 0 bases and 11 bases, with 20 bases remaining between them. The germline CDR1 and CDR2 sequences are DFQATT and SNEGSKA (reference sequence). This CDR3 contains 15 residues.